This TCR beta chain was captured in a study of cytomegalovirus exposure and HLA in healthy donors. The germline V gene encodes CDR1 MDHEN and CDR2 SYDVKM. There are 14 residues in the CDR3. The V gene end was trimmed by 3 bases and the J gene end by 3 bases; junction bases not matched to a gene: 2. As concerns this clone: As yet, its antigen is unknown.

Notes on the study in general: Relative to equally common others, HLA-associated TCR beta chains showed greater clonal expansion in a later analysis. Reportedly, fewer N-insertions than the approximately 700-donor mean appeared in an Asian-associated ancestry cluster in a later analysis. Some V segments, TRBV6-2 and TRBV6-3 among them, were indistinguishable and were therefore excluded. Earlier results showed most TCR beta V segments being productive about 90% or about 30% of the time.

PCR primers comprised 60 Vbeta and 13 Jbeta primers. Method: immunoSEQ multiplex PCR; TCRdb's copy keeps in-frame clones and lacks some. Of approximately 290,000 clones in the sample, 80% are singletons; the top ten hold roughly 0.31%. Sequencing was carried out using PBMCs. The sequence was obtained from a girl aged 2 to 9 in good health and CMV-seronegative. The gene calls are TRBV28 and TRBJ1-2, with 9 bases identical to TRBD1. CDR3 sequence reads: CASSLDRGHYGYTF. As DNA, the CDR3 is TGTGCCAGCAGTTTGGACAGGGGTCACTATGGCTACACCTTC.